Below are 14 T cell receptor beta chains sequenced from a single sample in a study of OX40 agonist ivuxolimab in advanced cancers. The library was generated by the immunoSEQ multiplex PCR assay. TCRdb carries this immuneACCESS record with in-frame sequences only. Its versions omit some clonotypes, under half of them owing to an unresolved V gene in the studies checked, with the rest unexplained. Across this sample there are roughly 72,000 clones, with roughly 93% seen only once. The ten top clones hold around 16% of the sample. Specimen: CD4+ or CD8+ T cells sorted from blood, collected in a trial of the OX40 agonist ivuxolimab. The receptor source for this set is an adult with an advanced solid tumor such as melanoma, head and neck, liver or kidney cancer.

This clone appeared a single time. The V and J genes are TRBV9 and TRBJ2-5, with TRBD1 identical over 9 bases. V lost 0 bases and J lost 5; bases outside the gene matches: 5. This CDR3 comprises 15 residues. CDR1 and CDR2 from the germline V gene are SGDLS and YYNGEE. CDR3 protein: CASSVDRGLGETQYF. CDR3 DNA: TGTGCCAGCAGCGTAGACAGGGGGCTTGGGGAGACCCAGTACTTC.

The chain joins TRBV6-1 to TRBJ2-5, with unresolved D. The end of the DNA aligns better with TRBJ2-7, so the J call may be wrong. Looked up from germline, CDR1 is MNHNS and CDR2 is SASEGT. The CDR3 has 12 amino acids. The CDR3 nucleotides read TGTGCCAGCAGTGACAGAGCCTACGAGCAGTACTTC. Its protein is CASSDRAYEQYF.

CDR3 protein: CASSARIGSHEQYF. Here the CDR3 DNA reads TGTGCCAGCAGCGCCCGTATAGGGTCCCACGAGCAGTACTTC. J is TRBJ2-7 and V is TRBV7-6, with D unresolved. Germline V lookup: CDR1 SGHVS, CDR2 FNYEAQ. Trimming stripped 5 bases from V and 5 bases from J, with 16 bases between. The CDR3 sequence is 14 residues long.

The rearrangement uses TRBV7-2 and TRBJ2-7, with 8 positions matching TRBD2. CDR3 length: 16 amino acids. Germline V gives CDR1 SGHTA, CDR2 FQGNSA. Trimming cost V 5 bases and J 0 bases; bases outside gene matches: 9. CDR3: CASSPLAGLSSYEQYF. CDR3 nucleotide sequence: TGTGCCAGCAGCCCTTTAGCGGGGCTAAGCTCCTACGAGCAGTACTTC.

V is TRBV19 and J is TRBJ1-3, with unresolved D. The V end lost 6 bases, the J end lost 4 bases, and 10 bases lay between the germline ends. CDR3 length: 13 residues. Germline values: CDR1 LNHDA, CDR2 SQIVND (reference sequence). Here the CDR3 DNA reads TGTGCCAGTAGCTTGAACCTCGGAAACACCATATATTTT. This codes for CASSLNLGNTIYF.

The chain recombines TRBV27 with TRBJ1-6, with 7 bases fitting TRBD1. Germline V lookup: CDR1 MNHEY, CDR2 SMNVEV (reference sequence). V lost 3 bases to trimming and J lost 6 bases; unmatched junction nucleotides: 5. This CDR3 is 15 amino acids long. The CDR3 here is CASSFRQGLNSPLHF. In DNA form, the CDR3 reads TGTGCCAGCAGTTTTAGACAGGGCCTTAATTCACCCCTCCACTTT.

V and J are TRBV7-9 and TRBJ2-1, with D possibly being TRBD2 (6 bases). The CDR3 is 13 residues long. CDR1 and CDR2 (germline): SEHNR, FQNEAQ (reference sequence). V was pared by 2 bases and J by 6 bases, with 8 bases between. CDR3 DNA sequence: TGTGCCAGCAGCTTATCCGGGGGCAATGAGCAGTTCTTC. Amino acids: CASSLSGGNEQFF.

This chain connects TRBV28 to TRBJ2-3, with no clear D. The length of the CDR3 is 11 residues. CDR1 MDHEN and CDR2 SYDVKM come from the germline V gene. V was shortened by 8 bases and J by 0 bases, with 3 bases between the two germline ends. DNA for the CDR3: TGTGCCAGCGCAAGCACAGATACGCAGTATTTT. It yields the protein CASASTDTQYF. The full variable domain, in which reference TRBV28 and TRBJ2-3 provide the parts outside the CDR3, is DVKVTQSSRYLVKRTGEKVFLECVQDMDHENMFWYRQDPGLGLRLIYFSYDVKMKEKGDIPEGYSVSREKKERFSLILESASTNQTSMYLCASASTDTQYFGPGTRLTVL.

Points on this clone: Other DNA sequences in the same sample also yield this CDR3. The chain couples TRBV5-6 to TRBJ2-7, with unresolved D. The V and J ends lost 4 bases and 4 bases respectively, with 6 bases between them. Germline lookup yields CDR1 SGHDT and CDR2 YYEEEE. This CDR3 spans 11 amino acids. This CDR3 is CASSLDYEQYF. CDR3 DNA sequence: TGTGCCAGCAGCCTTGATTACGAGCAGTACTTC.

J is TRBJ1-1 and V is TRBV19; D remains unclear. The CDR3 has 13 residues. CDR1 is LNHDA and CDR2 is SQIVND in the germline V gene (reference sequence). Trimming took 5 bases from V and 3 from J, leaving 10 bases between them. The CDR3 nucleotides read TGTGCCAGTAGTCCCGGGTCCTACACTGAAGCTTTCTTT. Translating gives CASSPGSYTEAFF.

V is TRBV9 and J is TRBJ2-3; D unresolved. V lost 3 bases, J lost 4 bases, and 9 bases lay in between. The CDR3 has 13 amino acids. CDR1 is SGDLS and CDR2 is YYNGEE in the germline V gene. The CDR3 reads CASSALGADTQYF. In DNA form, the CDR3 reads TGTGCCAGCAGCGCCCTTGGGGCAGATACGCAGTATTTT.

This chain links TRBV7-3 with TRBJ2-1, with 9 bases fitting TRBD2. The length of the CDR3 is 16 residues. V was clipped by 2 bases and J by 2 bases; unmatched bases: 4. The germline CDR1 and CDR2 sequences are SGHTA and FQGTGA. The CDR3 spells CASSLWTSAPYNEQFF. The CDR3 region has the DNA TGTGCCAGCAGCTTATGGACTAGCGCGCCCTACAATGAGCAGTTCTTC.

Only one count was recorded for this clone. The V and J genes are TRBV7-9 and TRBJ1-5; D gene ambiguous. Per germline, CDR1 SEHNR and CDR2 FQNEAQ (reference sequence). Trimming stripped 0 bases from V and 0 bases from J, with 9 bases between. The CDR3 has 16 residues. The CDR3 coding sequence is TGTGCCAGCAGCTTAGCTGGAACAGATAGCAATCAGCCCCAGCATTTT. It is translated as CASSLAGTDSNQPQHF. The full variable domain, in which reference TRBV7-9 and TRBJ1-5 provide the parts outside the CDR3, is DTGVSQNPRHKITKRGQNVTFRCDPISEHNRLYWYRQTLGQGPEFLTYFQNEAQLEKSRLLSDRFSAERPKGSFSTLEIQRTEQGDSAMYLCASSLAGTDSNQPQHFGDGTRLSIL.

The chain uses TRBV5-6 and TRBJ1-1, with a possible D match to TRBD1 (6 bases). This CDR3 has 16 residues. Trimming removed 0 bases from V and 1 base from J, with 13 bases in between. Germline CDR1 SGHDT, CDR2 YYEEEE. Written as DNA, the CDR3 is TGTGCCAGCAGCTTGGCCCACGTGGGGGCGAACACTGAAGCTTTCTTT. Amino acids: CASSLAHVGANTEAFF.